Following are 10 T cell receptor beta chains from one sample sequenced in a study of T-cell reconstitution after alpha-beta-depleted transplantation in children. It was with unique molecular identifiers that the TCRbeta library was prepared. TCRdb re-analysed the PCR reads in MiXCR, keeping a single row per CDR3 protein. The repertoire holds about 210,000 distinct CDR3 sequences, with approximately 17% as singletons. The sample in question was PBMCs, mostly from graft donor cells, obtained 360 days after TCRalphabeta/CD19-depleted stem cell transplant. The receptors derive from a male patient aged 2-9 years who had a stem cell transplant for acute lymphoblastic leukemia, so the T cells may come from the graft donor.

As for this clonotype: A much more abundant neighbour one base away suggests this may be a read error. The rearrangement links TRBV20-1 to TRBJ2-5; 10 bases line up with TRBD2. V was pared by 0 bases and J by 1 base, with 8 bases of the junction left unmatched. The germline V gene has CDR1 DFQATT and CDR2 SNEGSKA (reference sequence). The CDR3 has 17 amino acids. CDR3 protein: CSARDPGSGGFQETQYF. The DNA for the CDR3 is TGCAGTGCTAGAGATCCGGGTAGCGGGGGGTTCCAAGAGACCCAGTACTTC.

The V and J genes are TRBV27 and TRBJ1-1; tentative D call: TRBD1 (5 bases). The germline V gene encodes CDR1 MNHEY and CDR2 SMNVEV (reference sequence). CDR3 length: 14 amino acids. V lost 1 base and J 1 base, leaving 7 bases between the germline ends. The CDR3 sequence: CASSLLGGNTEAFF. The CDR3, as DNA: TGTGCCAGCAGTTTATTGGGGGGGAACACTGAAGCTTTCTTT.

This clonotype was observed many times. The chain recombines TRBV5-6 with TRBJ2-5; the match to TRBD2 covers 10 bases. The CDR3 is 15 amino acids. The V segment lost 1 base and the J segment 3 bases; nucleotides outside the gene matches: 3. Germline CDR1 and CDR2: SGHDT and YYEEEE. This chain's CDR3 is CASSLYLAGEETQYF. In nucleotides, the CDR3 is TGTGCCAGCAGCTTGTATCTAGCGGGGGAAGAGACCCAGTACTTC.

This clonotype occurred a few times. The rearrangement uses TRBV7-9 and TRBJ2-3; D gene unclear. The CDR3 has 17 residues. The germline V gene has CDR1 SEHNR and CDR2 FQNEAQ (reference sequence). Trimming removed 5 bases at V and 3 bases at J, with 21 bases between. CDR3 amino acids: CASSSLDAGLETDTQYF. In nucleotides, the CDR3 is TGTGCCAGCAGCAGCTTAGACGCAGGCCTAGAAACAGATACGCAGTATTTT.

The rearrangement links TRBV5-5 to TRBJ1-2, with D possibly being TRBD1 (5 bases). The germline V gene encodes CDR1 SGHKS and CDR2 YYEKEE (reference sequence). Trimming stripped 3 bases from V and 2 bases from J, with 11 bases between. The CDR3 runs to 14 residues. CDR3 in amino acids: CASSSHRTNYGYTF. CDR3 bases: TGTGCCAGCAGCTCACACAGGACCAACTATGGCTACACCTTC.

This clonotype was seen repeatedly, ten times or more. The J gene is TRBJ2-1, the V gene TRBV29-1; 7 bases match TRBD2. V lost 5 bases to trimming and J lost 5 bases; unmatched junction nucleotides: 6. The CDR3 runs to 13 residues. Germline CDR1 and CDR2: SQVTM and ANQGSEA. In DNA form, the CDR3 reads TGCAGCGTTAAGGCTAGCGGCCACAATGAGCAGTTCTTC. Amino acid sequence: CSVKASGHNEQFF.

CDR3 residues: CATSIKTGGYYGYTF. The CDR3 nucleotides read TGTGCCACCAGCATAAAGACAGGAGGGTACTATGGCTACACCTTC. The chain couples TRBV15 to TRBJ1-2, with D possibly being TRBD1 (6 bases). This CDR3 has 15 residues. The ends were cut back, 4 bases at V and 3 bases at J, with 15 bases in the middle. Germline-derived CDR1 and CDR2 are LNHNV and YYDKDF (reference sequence).

J is TRBJ2-1 and V is TRBV4-3, with TRBD2 matching over 8 bases. Per the germline V gene, CDR1 is LGHNA and CDR2 is YSLEER. The ends lost 5 bases at V and 8 bases at J; junction bases unmatched: 14. The CDR3 is 16 residues long. The CDR3 DNA sequence: TGCGCCAGCAGCTTTGGAGGCGCCGGGGGGGCGTATGAGCAGTTCTTC. It yields the protein CASSFGGAGGAYEQFF.

V is TRBV6-5 and J is TRBJ2-5; the match to TRBD2 covers 9 bases. The CDR3 has 18 amino acids. V lost 3 bases and J lost 1; bases outside the gene matches: 12. Looked up from germline, CDR1 is MNHEY and CDR2 is SVGAGI. The CDR3 reads CASSYLTSAGGPQETQYF. CDR3 DNA sequence: TGTGCCAGCAGTTATTTGACTTCAGCGGGGGGTCCCCAAGAGACCCAGTACTTC.

This chain joins TRBV19 and TRBJ2-1; D is ambiguous. V was cut by 4 bases and J by 8 bases, with 12 bases left in between. Germline-derived CDR1 and CDR2 are LNHDA and SQIVND (reference sequence). The CDR3 sequence is 13 residues long. Here the CDR3 DNA reads TGTGCCAGTAGTAAGCCCCCTCTCCATGAGCAGTTCTTC. Its protein is CASSKPPLHEQFF.